This T cell receptor beta chain emerged from a study of breast tumors, draining lymph nodes, adjacent tissues. This CDR3 comprises 11 residues. V lost 10 bases, J lost 8 bases, and 14 bases lay in between. CDR1 is MNHEY and CDR2 is SVGAGI in the germline V gene. This clonotype showed up many times. Breast cancer patients provided tissue from their axillary draining lymph nodes. TCRdb analysed the multiplex PCR reads with MiXCR anew, one entry per CDR3 protein. The repertoire holds about 120,000 distinct CDR3 sequences, with about 20% as singletons. This receptor was obtained from a female donor with breast cancer. Some clones in this sample may be carry-over from other donors' samples. Sequencing was performed on axillary lymph node tissue. This chain connects TRBV6-5 to TRBJ1-2, with D hard to call. The CDR3 here is CATQATVGYTF. In nucleotides, the CDR3 is TGTGCCACCCAAGCAACTGTGGGCTACACCTTC.